This T cell receptor (beta chain) was captured by sequencing in a study of a mutant IDH1 vaccine in newly diagnosed glioma. Background on the study: The therapy given earlier, which was standard therapy, consisted of radiotherapy, temozolomide, or both, and most of the patients received both. General observations from the study: With respect to changes in top peripheral T cell clonotypes, pseudoprogression seemed unrelated.

To note about this clone: Antigen: not known.

Clones were read by immunoSEQ multiplex PCR, and TCRdb kept only the in-frame ones, dropping some. The table has about 34,000 clones, around 83% seen once. The time point was: baseline, week 1 (first vaccination visit). The sample's treatment: pre-vaccination baseline after standard-of-care therapy. The donors' diagnosis was new WHO grade 3 or 4 astrocytoma that was IDH1-mutant and ATRX-lost. Germline CDR1 and CDR2: SGHRS and YFSETQ. Trimming removed 1 base from V and 1 base from J, with 14 bases in between. The CDR3 has 16 residues. The TCR sequence derives from a man aged 45-60 years with glioma. Some clones in this sample may be carry-over from other donors' samples. The source material was peripheral blood mononuclear cells (PBMCs), sampled from a glioma patient treated with radiotherapy, temozolomide or both. This sequence joins TRBV5-1 and TRBJ2-5; D not certain. The CDR3 is CASSLLDEHLQETQYF. CDR3 DNA sequence: TGCGCCAGCAGCTTGTTAGACGAACACCTCCAAGAGACCCAGTACTTC.